The 30 T cell receptor beta chains below were found in one sample sequenced in a study of T-cell memory formation after mild COVID-19. TCRdb itself ran the 5' RACE reads through MiXCR, one entry per CDR3 protein. The repertoire holds under 300,000 distinct CDR3 sequences, around a tenth seen once, with around 21% in the top ten. Material for sequencing was PBMCs or a T cell subset sorted from them (not recorded which). Receptor source: a man aged 18 to 30 who had mild COVID-19 (a few samples of this study predate the infection). Cell type and time point are not known.

This clonotype was seen at least ten times. This rearrangement joins TRBV9 to TRBJ2-3, with 8 bases lining up with TRBD2. Germline assignment: CDR1 SGDLS and CDR2 YYNGEE. This CDR3 is built from 17 residues. V was clipped by 4 bases and J by 2 bases; unmatched bases: 12. The CDR3 bases are TGTGCCAGCAGCACGTTAACTAGCGGACGCAACACAGATACGCAGTATTTT. Its protein product is CASSTLTSGRNTDTQYF.

The chain combines TRBV6-5 with TRBJ1-1, with 8 positions matching TRBD1. Looked up from germline, CDR1 is MNHEY and CDR2 is SVGAGI. The CDR3 loop spans 12 amino acids. Unmatched junction bases numbered 5, after V lost 6 bases and J lost 8 bases. This CDR3 is CASRAQGVEAFF. For the CDR3, the DNA is TGTGCCAGCAGGGCACAGGGGGTCGAAGCTTTCTTT.

This clonotype was counted at least ten times. V is TRBV6-6 and J is TRBJ1-1; TRBD1 matches 8 bases. CDR1 and CDR2 (germline): MNHNY, SVGAGI (reference sequence). Unmatched junction bases numbered 10, after V lost 6 bases and J lost 4 bases. This CDR3 is 15 amino acids long. The CDR3 here is CASRATGVYSTEAFF. The CDR3 bases are TGTGCCAGCAGGGCGACAGGGGTATATAGCACTGAAGCTTTCTTT.

This clonotype has a handful of counts. This chain links TRBV7-9 with TRBJ2-1, with 8 bases matching TRBD1. After removal of 5 bases from V and 6 bases from J, the junction contained 9 bases not matched to a gene. Germline V gene data show CDR1 as SEHNR and CDR2 as FQNEAQ (reference sequence). CDR3 length: 15 amino acids. CDR3 nucleotide sequence: TGTGCCAGCAGCCCCAGGGGGCGGGTGAGCAATGAGCAGTTCTTC. It encodes CASSPRGRVSNEQFF.

This clonotype occurred a few times. The chain is built from TRBV12-3 or TRBV12-4 and TRBJ2-3; 10 positions match TRBD1. The CDR3 consists of 16 residues. The junction had 5 bases not matched to a gene; V was cut back by 3 bases and J by 2 bases. CDR3 protein: CASSFPGQGITDTQYF. DNA for the CDR3: TGTGCCAGCAGTTTTCCGGGACAGGGGATCACAGATACGCAGTATTTT.

The chain employs TRBV20-1 and TRBJ2-5, with 11 bases aligning to TRBD2. The CDR3 has 14 residues. Trimming cost V 8 bases and J 4 bases; bases outside gene matches: 9. From germline, CDR1 is DFQATT and CDR2 SNEGSKA (reference sequence). CDR3 coding DNA: TGCAGTAGTACCGGGACTAGCGGTGGAGAGACCCAGTACTTC. This encodes CSSTGTSGGETQYF.

This clonotype was observed at least ten times. The chain links TRBV5-1 to TRBJ1-1; 8 bases agree with TRBD1. After removal of 1 base from V and 5 bases from J, the junction contained 4 bases not matched to a gene. CDR3 length: 14 residues. CDR1 is SGHRS, CDR2 YFSETQ, per germline. This CDR3 is CASSLQGARTEAFF. As DNA, the CDR3 is TGCGCCAGCAGCTTGCAGGGGGCCCGAACTGAAGCTTTCTTT.

This clonotype was detected only a few times. The chain joins TRBV5-1 to TRBJ1-1; D unclear. V lost 1 base to trimming and J lost 0 bases, with 7 bases between them. The germline gives CDR1 SGHRS, CDR2 YFSETQ. CDR3 length equals 14 residues. The CDR3 loop reads CASSLFAVNTEAFF. In DNA form, the CDR3 reads TGCGCCAGCAGCTTGTTTGCGGTGAACACTGAAGCTTTCTTT. The variable domain in full, completed from reference TRBV5-1 and TRBJ1-1, reads KAGVTQTPRYLIKTRGQQVTLSCSPISGHRSVSWYQQTPGQGLQFLFEYFSETQRNKGNFPGRFSGRQFSNSRSEMNVSTLELGDSALYLCASSLFAVNTEAFFGQGTRLTVV.

This clonotype was seen only a few times. V usage is TRBV12-3 or TRBV12-4 and J usage is TRBJ1-5; unclear D gene. The V gene lost 2 bases and the J gene lost 7 bases, with 6 bases spanning the gap. This CDR3 has 12 residues. CDR3 sequence: CASSLNIQPQHF. The CDR3, as DNA: TGTGCCAGCAGTTTAAATATCCAGCCCCAGCATTTT.

This clonotype was seen once. The chain uses TRBV7-2 and TRBJ1-6; 7 positions match TRBD1. V lost 1 base to trimming and J lost 9 bases; unmatched junction nucleotides: 6. The CDR3 contains 15 residues. Per germline, CDR1 SGHTA and CDR2 FQGNSA. The CDR3 nucleotides are TGTGCCAGCAGCTTAGAAGGAGGGGGCGGTTCACCCCTCCACTTT. As protein: CASSLEGGGGSPLHF.

V gene TRBV5-1 combines with J gene TRBJ2-6, with D hard to call. Looked up from germline, CDR1 is SGHRS and CDR2 is YFSETQ. With 4 bases removed from V and 2 bases from J, the gap between germline ends came to 4 bases. The length of the CDR3 is 13 residues. The CDR3 here is CASSTAGANVLTF. The CDR3 nucleotides are TGCGCCAGCAGCACGGCTGGGGCCAACGTCCTGACTTTC.

Only a few counts were recorded for this clonotype. The rearrangement links TRBV25-1 to TRBJ1-2; perhaps TRBD1 as D (6 bases). Germline V CDR1 and CDR2: MGHDK, SYGVNS. Trimming removed 10 bases from V and 5 bases from J, with 20 bases in between. The CDR3 contains 14 residues. CDR3 sequence reads: CATISDSTRYGYTF. CDR3 in DNA: TGTGCCACCATTTCGGACAGCACTAGATATGGCTACACCTTC.

This clonotype has a handful of counts. The CDR3 is CSAIIWEGRGWDQPQHF. CDR3 in DNA: TGCAGTGCTATAATCTGGGAGGGCAGGGGATGGGATCAGCCCCAGCATTTT. This sequence joins TRBV20-1 and TRBJ1-5; D is possibly TRBD1 (6 bases). The CDR3 runs to 17 residues. Germline-derived CDR1 and CDR2 are DFQATT and SNEGSKA (reference sequence). With 4 bases removed from V and 5 bases from J, the gap between germline ends came to 24 bases.

This chain uses TRBV7-8 with TRBJ2-4; weak D call: TRBD2 (6 bases). Germline V gene data show CDR1 as SGHVS and CDR2 as FQNEAQ. V gave up 4 bases and J gave up 9 bases, with 13 bases separating them. The CDR3 contains 13 residues. Here the CDR3 DNA reads TGTGCCAGCAGCTCCCGGGACTCAGGCATTCAGTACTTC. Translated, it gives CASSSRDSGIQYF. Full variable domain (outside the CDR3, taken from reference TRBV7-8 and TRBJ2-4): GAGVSQSPRYKVAKRGQDVALRCDPISGHVSLFWYQQALGQGPEFLTYFQNEAQLDKSGLPSDRFFAERPEGSVSTLKIQRTQQEDSAVYLCASSSRDSGIQYFGAGTRLSVL.

This clonotype was counted at least ten times. This chain uses TRBV3-1 with TRBJ2-3, with D maybe TRBD2 (6 bases). Trimming left V 2 bases short and J 6 bases short, with 12 bases between. Germline CDR1 LGHDT, CDR2 YNNKEL (reference sequence). The CDR3 consists of 14 residues. The CDR3 sequence: CASSQTLLADTQYF. DNA for the CDR3: TGTGCCAGCAGCCAAACTTTACTAGCTGATACGCAGTATTTT.

This clonotype was seen more than once but under ten times. V and J are TRBV28 and TRBJ2-5, with 10 bases matching TRBD1. Germline trimming cut 8 bases from V and 5 bases from J; bases unmatched to any gene: 5. Germline V CDR1 and CDR2: MDHEN, SYDVKM. The CDR3 contains 13 residues. CDR3: CASAKGQGETQYF. CDR3 DNA: TGTGCCAGCGCTAAGGGACAGGGGGAGACCCAGTACTTC.

The V gene is TRBV5-1, the J gene TRBJ1-6, with 8 positions matching TRBD1. Germline CDR1 and CDR2: SGHRS and YFSETQ. This CDR3 is 15 amino acids long. Germline trimming cut 4 bases from V and 9 bases from J; bases unmatched to any gene: 9. As DNA, the CDR3 is TGCGCCAGCAGCCCCCGGGACAGGCATAGTTCACCCCTCCACTTT. The encoded protein is CASSPRDRHSSPLHF.

This clonotype was picked up many times. The genes are TRBV11-2 and TRBJ2-1; 7 bases are shared with TRBD1. V lost 0 bases to trimming and J lost 0 bases; unmatched junction nucleotides: 11. Germline CDR1 reads SGHAT; CDR2 reads FQNNGV. This CDR3 comprises 19 residues. As DNA, the CDR3 is TGTGCCAGCAGCTTAGATGCCTACGGGACAGCACCCTCCTACAATGAGCAGTTCTTC. Translated, it gives CASSLDAYGTAPSYNEQFF.

Written as DNA, the CDR3 is TGTGCCAGCAGCTTCACAGGGTATGATCAGCCCCAGCATTTT. This gives the protein CASSFTGYDQPQHF. The chain joins TRBV7-2 to TRBJ1-5, with a weak D call TRBD1 (6 bases). The V gene's germline CDR1 is SGHTA and CDR2 FQGNSA. The V gene lost 3 bases and the J gene lost 5 bases, with 11 bases spanning the gap. The CDR3 is 14 amino acids.

The chain couples TRBV6-5 to TRBJ1-5, with 7 nucleotides matching TRBD1. Germline CDR1 is MNHEY and CDR2 is SVGAGI. V dropped 3 bases and J dropped 4; count of bases not matched to a gene: 3. The CDR3 loop spans 14 amino acids. The CDR3 sequence is CASSYGTANQPQHF. DNA of the CDR3: TGTGCCAGCAGTTATGGGACAGCAAATCAGCCCCAGCATTTT.

The chain employs TRBV4-3 and TRBJ2-5, with TRBD1 matching over 8 bases. The CDR3 is 15 residues long. CDR1 and CDR2 from the germline V gene are LGHNA and YSLEER. J lost 5 bases, V lost 1 base, and 6 bases had no gene match. CDR3 sequence (DNA): TGCGCCAGCAGCCAAGCACAGGGGGTCGGGGAGACCCAGTACTTC. It yields the protein CASSQAQGVGETQYF.

The chain carries TRBV2 and TRBJ2-3; the D gene is possibly TRBD1 (6 bases). V lost 4 bases and J lost 1, with 12 bases in between. This CDR3 is 15 amino acids long. The germline CDR1 and CDR2 sequences are SNHLY and FYNNEI. The CDR3 region has the DNA TGTGCCAGCAGTGCTGAGGGACACCGCACAGATACGCAGTATTTT. This codes for CASSAEGHRTDTQYF.

V gene TRBV5-1 combines with J gene TRBJ2-5; 7 bases are a match to TRBD2. From germline, CDR1 is SGHRS and CDR2 YFSETQ. The CDR3 runs 17 residues. V lost 5 bases, J lost 3 bases, and 16 bases stayed unmatched. The CDR3 loop reads CASSFGAGPGSEETQYF. CDR3 coding DNA: TGCGCCAGCAGTTTTGGAGCGGGACCCGGGTCCGAAGAGACCCAGTACTTC.

In its sample, this clonotype was seen a few times. This chain uses TRBV5-1 with TRBJ2-2, with no clear D. Trimming removed 0 bases at V and 4 bases at J, with 7 bases between. Germline V gives CDR1 SGHRS, CDR2 YFSETQ. The CDR3 is 14 amino acids. This CDR3 reads CASSLESGTGELFF. Written as DNA, the CDR3 is TGCGCCAGCAGCTTGGAGTCGGGCACCGGGGAGCTGTTTTTT. Full variable domain (missing parts from reference TRBV5-1 and TRBJ2-2): KAGVTQTPRYLIKTRGQQVTLSCSPISGHRSVSWYQQTPGQGLQFLFEYFSETQRNKGNFPGRFSGRQFSNSRSEMNVSTLELGDSALYLCASSLESGTGELFFGEGSRLTVL.

This clonotype was recorded a few times. This chain links TRBV7-2 with TRBJ2-7; weak D call: TRBD2 (6 bases). The germline gives CDR1 SGHTA, CDR2 FQGNSA. Between the trimmed V and J ends, which lost 5 bases and 7 bases, there was a span of 18 bases. The CDR3 loop spans 14 amino acids. The CDR3 spells CASSRRDLWGEQYF. In DNA form, the CDR3 reads TGTGCCAGCAGCCGGAGGGACCTCTGGGGAGAGCAGTACTTC.

This clonotype has just a few counts. V and J are TRBV5-1 and TRBJ1-2; the D is unclear. The CDR3 contains 13 residues. V lost 4 bases, J lost 6 bases, and 13 bases lay in between. CDR1 and CDR2 (germline): SGHRS, YFSETQ. The CDR3, as DNA: TGCGCCAGCAGCATTGGGGATGATAATGGCTACACCTTC. Translation gives CASSIGDDNGYTF.

J is TRBJ1-4 and V is TRBV20-1; no definite D call. The CDR3 is 16 amino acids. V shed 1 base and J shed 13 bases, with 25 bases lying between them. Germline V CDR1 and CDR2: DFQATT, SNEGSKA (reference sequence). The chain's CDR3 is CSARGGSEMNFGRLFF. The CDR3 coding sequence is TGCAGTGCTAGAGGTGGCAGTGAAATGAATTTTGGTAGACTGTTTTTT.

This clonotype was found a few times. The J gene is TRBJ1-3, the V gene TRBV7-3; possibly TRBD1 for D (6 bases). The CDR3 loop spans 13 amino acids. V was pared by 5 bases and J by 11 bases, with 16 bases between. The germline V gene has CDR1 SGHTA and CDR2 FQGTGA. CDR3 residues: CASSRSKGEAIYF. In DNA form, the CDR3 reads TGTGCCAGCAGCCGATCGAAGGGGGAGGCCATATATTTT.

This clonotype was observed a handful of times. The chain is built from TRBV6-2 or TRBV6-3 and TRBJ1-5; D remains unclear. V lost 9 bases and J lost 0, with 12 bases in between. Germline V CDR1 and CDR2: MNHEY, SVGEGT. The CDR3 covers 14 residues. The CDR3 protein is CASSLRLSNQPQHF. In DNA form, the CDR3 reads TGTGCCAGTTCTCTGCGACTTAGCAATCAGCCCCAGCATTTT.

V and J are TRBV7-3 and TRBJ2-6; maybe TRBD1 (7 bases). The CDR3 length is 18 residues. Germline CDR1 is SGHTA and CDR2 is FQGTGA. The V and J ends lost 4 bases and 2 bases respectively, with 18 bases between them. CDR3 protein: CASSSPGGGDAGANVLTF. CDR3 in DNA: TGTGCCAGCAGCTCCCCTGGAGGGGGCGATGCTGGGGCCAACGTCCTGACTTTC.